Below are 9 T cell receptor beta chains sequenced from a single sample in a study of blood T cells in healthy people across ages. The use of a sample-barcoded 5' primer and a J-beta primer mix characterized a second PCR of roughly 6 to 11 cycles. TCRdb itself ran the 5' RACE reads through MiXCR, one entry per CDR3 protein. The sample records 600,000 to 1,000,000 distinct CDR3 sequences, approximately 25% being singletons. The same data also contributed to another study, on T cells of mothers and their children.

What was sequenced was blood. Source of these receptors: a boy aged 5-17 years in good health.

J is TRBJ1-1 and V is TRBV7-2, with TRBD1 matching 9 bases. The CDR3 is made up of 15 amino acids. CDR1 is SGHTA and CDR2 is FQGNSA in the germline V gene. Trimming took 5 bases from V and 4 from J; bases not matched to a gene: 8. This CDR3 is CASSPRTGDGTEAFF. DNA of the CDR3: TGTGCCAGCAGCCCGAGGACAGGGGACGGCACTGAAGCTTTCTTT.

This clonotype was counted a few times. This chain uses TRBV10-3 with TRBJ2-3; the match to TRBD2 covers 9 bases. J lost 3 bases, V lost 3 bases, and 13 bases had no gene match. Germline V gene lookup returns CDR1 ENHRY and CDR2 SYGVKD. This CDR3 contains 18 residues. The CDR3 DNA follows: TGTGCCATCAGTGATGTAGGGACTAGCAAATTTTCAACAGATACGCAGTATTTT. It encodes CAISDVGTSKFSTDTQYF.

The chain employs TRBV19 and TRBJ1-5, with D uncertain. The CDR3 has 16 amino acids. V was clipped by 5 bases and J by 2 bases, with 16 bases between them. Germline V gene sequence: CDR1 LNHDA, CDR2 SQIVND (reference sequence). The CDR3 nucleotides are TGTGCCAGTAGTCCCCTGGACGGGCTTGGCAATCAGCCCCAGCATTTT. Residues: CASSPLDGLGNQPQHF.

This chain uses TRBV20-1 with TRBJ1-5; 10 bases fit TRBD1. J gave up 7 bases and V 2 bases, and 8 bases lay outside the gene matches. The CDR3 has 15 residues. Germline-derived CDR1 and CDR2 are DFQATT and SNEGSKA (reference sequence). CDR3 nucleotide sequence: TGCAGTGCTAGAACCGGGACAGGGGTCCGCCAGCCCCAGCATTTT. It encodes CSARTGTGVRQPQHF.

As concerns this clonotype: A much larger clonotype is one base distant, so this may be a read error. This chain connects TRBV7-8 to TRBJ2-3; 11 nucleotides line up with TRBD2. This CDR3 has 15 amino acids. The germline CDR1 and CDR2 sequences are SGHVS and FQNEAQ. The ends lost 5 bases at V and 0 bases at J; junction bases unmatched: 1. CDR3 protein: CASSTSGSSTDTQYF. For the CDR3, the DNA is TGTGCCAGCAGCACTAGCGGGAGCAGCACAGATACGCAGTATTTT.

In its sample, this clonotype was seen a few times. This chain links TRBV21-1 with TRBJ1-1; TRBD1 is the table's D call and was not checked against the DNA. TRBV21-1 is marked as a pseudogene. The CDR3 runs to 19 residues. Here the CDR3 DNA reads TGTGCCAGCAGCAAAGAGGGTCAGGGGGACAACACCGGGAACACTGAAGCTTTCTTT. This sequence encodes CASSKEGQGDNTGNTEAFF.

V gene TRBV12-3 or TRBV12-4 combines with J gene TRBJ2-7; 7 bases agree with TRBD1. This CDR3 comprises 15 residues. Unmatched junction bases numbered 5, after V lost 1 base and J lost 2 bases. DNA of the CDR3: TGTGCCAGCAGTTTAGAAGGACAGGTTCCCTACGAGCAGTACTTC. Translation: CASSLEGQVPYEQYF.

CDR3 loop: CSARRGTTPNQPQHF. The CDR3 bases are TGCAGTGCTAGAAGAGGGACGACCCCCAATCAGCCCCAGCATTTT. The chain combines TRBV20-1 with TRBJ1-5, with D perhaps matching TRBD1 (5 bases). Trimming cost V 2 bases and J 3 bases, with 14 bases left between them. Germline values: CDR1 DFQATT, CDR2 SNEGSKA (reference sequence). The CDR3 is made up of 15 amino acids.

This CDR3 is CASTPGQVEIGEQFF. CDR3 nucleotides: TGTGCCAGCACTCCCGGACAGGTAGAAATCGGGGAGCAGTTCTTC. V is TRBV6-2 or TRBV6-3 and J is TRBJ2-5; TRBD1 matches 7 bases. TRBJ2-1 explains the end of the DNA better; the J call may be wrong. The germline CDR1 and CDR2 sequences are MNHEY and SVGEGT. The CDR3 sequence is 15 residues long.